This paragraph reports one T cell receptor (beta chain). V lost 5 bases and J 3 bases, leaving 10 bases between the germline ends. The CDR3 covers 13 residues. Looked up from germline, CDR1 is SNHLY and CDR2 is FYNNEI. These data originate in a study of blood T cell repertoires in COVID-19. Profiled with immunoSEQ multiplex PCR; TCRdb holds only in-frame clones, not every one. The table lists 280,000 or so clones, around nine tenths of them singletons. This chain links TRBV2 with TRBJ2-5, with D maybe TRBD1 (5 bases). This sequence was found in a woman in her thirties or forties who had recovered from COVID-19. The sample was PBMCs or T cells enriched from blood (not recorded which). CDR3 amino acids: CASSLVGEETQYF. The CDR3 coding sequence is TGTGCCAGCAGTTTGGTAGGGGAAGAGACCCAGTACTTC.